Listed here are 19 T cell receptor beta chains from one sample, sequenced in a study of type 1 regulatory T cells (dated by TCRdb to the early 2020s). What the research found in general, with its limitations: Compared with non-Tr1 cells, Tr1 cells had a narrower TCR repertoire, and the study took this difference to reflect clonal expansion driven by alloantigen.

What these receptors recognize is not known. The sequencer listed for this sample is Illumina MiSeq. TCRdb passed the public sequencing reads through fastp at Q25 and MiXCR, retaining productive beta sequences. Rows with one shared CDR3 protein collapse into an entry with the most common genes and DNA. Here the sample has approximately 5,200 distinct CDR3 sequences; roughly 24% occur a single time. Roughly 35% of the sample comes from the top ten. Sequencing was carried out using cultured type 1 regulatory T (Tr1) cells, either the whole culture or a sorted fraction (not recorded which). Sample cell subset or site, as interpreted from the label and publication: type 1 regulatory T cells sorted from the T-allo10 product. Receptors originate from a human donor in good health.

This clonotype was found many times. The CDR3 DNA is TGTGCCAGCAGCTCCCGACGGGGGAATCTTCACACTGAAGCTTTCTTT. Amino acid sequence: CASSSRRGNLHTEAFF. V is TRBV7-9 and J is TRBJ1-1; weak D call: TRBD1 (5 bases). The CDR3 is 16 residues long. Trimming pared 4 bases from V and 3 bases from J, leaving 18 bases between. The V gene's germline CDR1 is SEHNR and CDR2 FQNEAQ (reference sequence).

The chain is built from TRBV5-1 and TRBJ2-1; perhaps TRBD1 as D (5 bases). Germline V CDR1 and CDR2: SGHRS, YFSETQ. The CDR3 covers 15 residues. The germline V and J ends were trimmed by 4 bases and 0 bases, with 11 bases remaining between them. CDR3 coding DNA: TGCGCCAGCAGCGCCAGGGTCGGCTCCTACAATGAGCAGTTCTTC. Amino acid sequence: CASSARVGSYNEQFF.

This clonotype was seen more than once but under ten times. The chain couples TRBV2 to TRBJ2-7, with D possibly TRBD2 on 5 matching bases. Germline V CDR1 and CDR2: SNHLY, FYNNEI. This CDR3 has 15 residues. V lost 1 base, J lost 7 bases, and 17 bases lay in between. CDR3 bases: TGTGCCAGCAGTGAAGAGCGGCTGGGGATCGGGGAGCAGTACTTC. It is translated as CASSEERLGIGEQYF.

Judged by abundance, this clonotype is medium-sized. The genes are TRBV13 and TRBJ2-3; 9 nucleotides match TRBD1. V trimming: 2 bases; J trimming: 5 bases; junction bases outside the gene matches: 8. The germline V gene has CDR1 PRHDT and CDR2 FYEKMQ (reference sequence). The CDR3 length is 16 residues. CDR3 sequence: CASSLPDRGIRDTQYF. The CDR3 DNA reads TGTGCCAGCAGCTTACCCGACAGGGGGATTAGAGATACGCAGTATTTT.

By sample fraction, this clonotype is medium-sized. CDR3 in DNA: TGTGCCAGCTCAACGCAGGGCCAACTGAACACTGAAGCTTTCTTT. Translated, it gives CASSTQGQLNTEAFF. J is TRBJ1-1 and V is TRBV18, with a weak D call TRBD1 (5 bases). Germline V CDR1 and CDR2: KGHSH, LQKENI. V was pared by 5 bases and J by 0 bases, with 13 bases between. The CDR3 has 15 residues.

About this clonotype itself: A clone one base away is much larger, so this may be a read error. The chain uses TRBV24-1 and TRBJ2-1; 9 positions agree with TRBD1. This CDR3 has 16 amino acids. Germline assignment: CDR1 KGHDR and CDR2 SFDVKD. CDR3 residues: CATGDLGQGKYNEQFF. The CDR3 DNA is TGTGCCACCGGTGATCTAGGACAGGGGAAATACAATGAGCAGTTCTTC.

This clonotype was seen ten or more times. This chain uses TRBV30 with TRBJ1-2; 9 nucleotides align to TRBD1. This CDR3 spans 15 amino acids. After removal of 1 base from V and 8 bases from J, the junction contained 11 bases not matched to a gene. Germline CDR1 GTSNPN, CDR2 SVGIG (reference sequence). The CDR3 sequence: CAWSGGQGTLGGYTF. Written as DNA, the CDR3 is TGTGCCTGGAGTGGGGGACAGGGAACCCTGGGCGGCTACACCTTC. Looking up the rest from reference TRBV30 and TRBJ1-2 gives the full variable domain: SQTIHQWPATLVQPVGSPLSLECTVEGTSNPNLYWYRQAAGRGLQLLFYSVGIGQISSEVPQNLSASRPQDRQFILSSKKLLLSDSGFYLCAWSGGQGTLGGYTFGSGTRLTVV.

To note about this clonotype: This may come from a read error, since a much larger clone is one base off. The chain has TRBV18 and TRBJ2-3; D unclear. CDR1 KGHSH and CDR2 LQKENI come from the germline V gene. This CDR3 region has 17 residues. Trimming took 1 base from V and 2 from J, leaving 16 bases between them. The CDR3: CASSPLGRLRDTDTQYF. For the CDR3, the DNA is TGTGCCAGCTCACCACTGGGAAGGCTAAGGGACACAGATACGCAGTATTTT.

V and J are TRBV2 and TRBJ1-2, with D unresolved. Germline V gives CDR1 SNHLY, CDR2 FYNNEI. This CDR3 is built from 14 residues. V shed 3 bases and J shed 4 bases, with 12 bases lying between them. This CDR3 is CASSEMYDIYGYTF. CDR3 nucleotide sequence: TGTGCCAGCAGTGAGATGTACGACATCTATGGCTACACCTTC.

This rearrangement joins TRBV11-2 to TRBJ1-1; TRBD1 might be the D (5 bases). CDR1 and CDR2 (germline): SGHAT, FQNNGV. Trimming removed 7 bases at V and 1 base at J, with 13 bases between. This CDR3 has 14 residues. In DNA, the CDR3 is TGTGCCAGCACCCCTACGGGGACGAACACTGAAGCTTTCTTT. Translating gives CASTPTGTNTEAFF.

This clonotype is a singleton in its sample. This rearrangement joins TRBV12-3 or TRBV12-4 to TRBJ1-2; TRBD1 might be the D (5 bases). V was trimmed by 2 bases and J by 0 bases, leaving 7 bases between them. This CDR3 contains 14 residues. CDR3 in amino acids: CASSLRGTNYGYTF. DNA of the CDR3: TGTGCCAGCAGTTTAAGGGGCACTAACTATGGCTACACCTTC.

The chain is built from TRBV7-6 and TRBJ1-1; possibly TRBD1 for D (5 bases). The CDR3 extends over 14 amino acids. The V end lost 5 bases, the J end lost 6 bases, and 16 bases lay between the germline ends. CDR1 is SGHVS and CDR2 is FNYEAQ in the germline V gene. CDR3 DNA sequence: TGTGCCAGCAGCCCCCCCTTTGCGGGGGCTGAAGCTTTCTTT. Protein product: CASSPPFAGAEAFF.

This clonotype was detected a few times. The V call is TRBV5-6, the J call TRBJ2-1; D remains unclear. This CDR3 has 15 amino acids. The germline V and J ends were trimmed by 2 bases and 0 bases, with 9 bases remaining between them. Germline V gene sequence: CDR1 SGHDT, CDR2 YYEEEE. This CDR3 reads CASSFRLISYNEQFF. The CDR3 nucleotides are TGTGCCAGCAGCTTCAGATTGATCTCCTACAATGAGCAGTTCTTC. The whole variable domain, remainder taken from reference TRBV5-6 and TRBJ2-1, is DAGVTQSPTHLIKTRGQQVTLRCSPKSGHDTVSWYQQALGQGPQFIFQYYEEEERQRGNFPDRFSGHQFPNYSSELNVNALLLGDSALYLCASSFRLISYNEQFFGPGTRLTVL.

V gene TRBV7-3 combines with J gene TRBJ2-7; 8 nucleotides match TRBD1. The CDR3 is 17 amino acids. CDR1 SGHTA and CDR2 FQGTGA come from the germline V gene. Trimming at V came to 4 bases and at J to 0 bases, leaving 11 bases not matched to a gene. CDR3 sequence: CASSSIDRGFPSYEQYF. The CDR3 DNA reads as TGTGCCAGCAGCTCAATCGACAGGGGTTTCCCCTCCTACGAGCAGTACTTC.

This clonotype was recorded a few times. The chain recombines TRBV20-1 with TRBJ2-1; D is possibly TRBD1 (5 bases). The V and J ends lost 0 bases and 4 bases respectively, with 13 bases between them. Germline V gene sequence: CDR1 DFQATT, CDR2 SNEGSKA (reference sequence). This CDR3 comprises 15 residues. The CDR3 loop is CSARDVFGAYNEQFF. CDR3 DNA sequence: TGCAGTGCTAGAGATGTGTTTGGGGCGTACAATGAGCAGTTCTTC.

This clonotype appeared a few times. V usage is TRBV6-2 or TRBV6-3 and J usage is TRBJ2-7, with D perhaps assigned TRBD1 or TRBD2 (5 bases each). Germline V gene data show CDR1 as MNHEY and CDR2 as SVGEGT. This CDR3 is built from 15 residues. V gave up 4 bases and J gave up 2 bases, with 15 bases separating them. CDR3 DNA: TGTGCCAGCAGTTTTTTGACGGGGCCAACCTACGAGCAGTACTTC. Protein product: CASSFLTGPTYEQYF.

This rearrangement joins TRBV18 to TRBJ1-3, with 8 positions matching TRBD1. J lost 13 bases, V lost 3 bases, and 5 bases had no gene match. CDR3 length: 12 amino acids. Germline CDR1 is KGHSH and CDR2 is LQKENI. The CDR3 region is CASSPGQARIYF. The CDR3 DNA follows: TGTGCCAGCTCACCGGGACAGGCCCGGATATATTTT.

This clonotype came up a few times. The V call is TRBV5-1, the J call TRBJ2-6; D perhaps matches TRBD1 (6 bases). With 0 bases removed from V and 4 bases from J, the gap between germline ends came to 11 bases. There are 16 residues in the CDR3. The germline CDR1 and CDR2 sequences are SGHRS and YFSETQ. The CDR3 sequence: CASSLVSGTGANVLTF. The CDR3, as DNA: TGCGCCAGCAGCTTGGTTTCGGGGACAGGGGCCAACGTCCTGACTTTC.

This clonotype came up a few times. The chain employs TRBV18 and TRBJ1-4; unclear D gene. Germline V gene data show CDR1 as KGHSH and CDR2 as LQKENI. The CDR3 covers 15 residues. V lost 5 bases and J lost 0, with 10 bases in between. For the CDR3, the DNA is TGTGCCAGCTCAGTGACGCTAGCAACTAATGAAAAACTGTTTTTT. This sequence encodes CASSVTLATNEKLFF.